The entry that follows covers one T cell receptor (beta chain) sequence. Its target is unknown. Because the CDR3 is missing its conserved closing phenylalanine or tryptophan, this is likely a read error. Three rounds of nested PCR, following a modified ARM-PCR protocol, produced the TCRbeta library. TCRdb redid the calling of the multiplex PCR reads with MiXCR, one entry per CDR3 protein. The sample lists 120,000 to 150,000 distinct CDR3 sequences, around 65% seen once, with approximately 18% in the top ten. No cell sorting was done before RNA was extracted from the tissue. The CDR3 runs 13 residues. Trimming cost V 6 bases and J 5 bases, with 11 bases left between them. The sample originates from a study of tumor and adjacent non-tumor tissue in lung cancer. Study observations and caveats: Compared with tumor, normal lung showed significantly lower TCR diversity.

The source material was lung tumor tissue. The TCR was taken from a man aged 55 to 70 with small cell lung cancer. This chain connects TRBV12-3 or TRBV12-4 to TRBJ2-1; D is perhaps TRBD2 (6 bases). The CDR3 DNA reads TGTGCCAGCAGGCTGCCGGGAGACAATGAGCAGTTCCTC. Protein: CASRLPGDNEQFL.